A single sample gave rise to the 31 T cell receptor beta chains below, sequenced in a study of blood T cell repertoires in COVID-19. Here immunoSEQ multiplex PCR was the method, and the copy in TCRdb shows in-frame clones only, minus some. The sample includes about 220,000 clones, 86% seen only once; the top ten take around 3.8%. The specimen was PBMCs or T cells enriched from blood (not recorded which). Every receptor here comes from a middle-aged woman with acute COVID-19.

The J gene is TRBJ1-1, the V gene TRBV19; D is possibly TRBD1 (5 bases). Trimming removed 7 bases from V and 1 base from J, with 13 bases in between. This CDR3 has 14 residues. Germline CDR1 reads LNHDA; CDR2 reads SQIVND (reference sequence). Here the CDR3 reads CASTGGTTNTEAFF. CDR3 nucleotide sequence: TGTGCCAGTACCGGGGGGACGACGAACACTGAAGCTTTCTTT. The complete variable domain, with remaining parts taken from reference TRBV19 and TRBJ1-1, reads DGGITQSPKYLFRKEGQNVTLSCEQNLNHDAMYWYRQDPGQGLRLIYYSQIVNDFQKGDIAEGYSVSREKKESFPLTVTSAQKNPTAFYLCASTGGTTNTEAFFGQGTRLTVV.

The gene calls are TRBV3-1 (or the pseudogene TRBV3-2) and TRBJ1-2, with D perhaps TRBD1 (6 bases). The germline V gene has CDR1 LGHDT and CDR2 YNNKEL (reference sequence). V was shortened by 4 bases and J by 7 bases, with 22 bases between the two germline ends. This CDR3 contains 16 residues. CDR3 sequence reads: CASSPGGGRGVGGYTF. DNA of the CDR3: TGTGCCAGCAGCCCCGGGGGGGGCCGGGGCGTGGGTGGCTACACCTTC.

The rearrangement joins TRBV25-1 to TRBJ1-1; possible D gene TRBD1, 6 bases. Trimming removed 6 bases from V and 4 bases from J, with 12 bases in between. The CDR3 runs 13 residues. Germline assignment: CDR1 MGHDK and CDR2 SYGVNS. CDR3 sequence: CASRPQGRTEAFF. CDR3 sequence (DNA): TGTGCCAGCAGGCCACAGGGTCGCACTGAAGCTTTCTTT.

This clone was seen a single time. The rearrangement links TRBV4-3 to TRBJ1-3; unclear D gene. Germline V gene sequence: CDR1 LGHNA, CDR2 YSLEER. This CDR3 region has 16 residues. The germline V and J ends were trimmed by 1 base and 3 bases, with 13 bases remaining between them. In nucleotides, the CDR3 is TGCGCCAGCAGCCAAGTAGCGGGGATAGATGGAAACACCATATATTTT. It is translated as CASSQVAGIDGNTIYF.

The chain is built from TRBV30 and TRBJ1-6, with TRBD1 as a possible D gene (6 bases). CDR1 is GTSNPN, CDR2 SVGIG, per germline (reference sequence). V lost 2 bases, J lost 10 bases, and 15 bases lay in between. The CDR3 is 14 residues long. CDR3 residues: CAWSPWQGKSPLHF. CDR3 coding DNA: TGTGCCTGGAGTCCCTGGCAGGGGAAATCACCCCTCCACTTT.

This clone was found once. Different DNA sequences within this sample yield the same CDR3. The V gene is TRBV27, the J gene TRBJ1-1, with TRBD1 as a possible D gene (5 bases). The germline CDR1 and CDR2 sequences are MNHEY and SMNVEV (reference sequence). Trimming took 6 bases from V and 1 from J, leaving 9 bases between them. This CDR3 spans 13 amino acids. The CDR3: CASSLGRNTEAFF. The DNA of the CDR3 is TGTGCCAGCAGCCTGGGGCGGAACACTGAAGCTTTCTTT.

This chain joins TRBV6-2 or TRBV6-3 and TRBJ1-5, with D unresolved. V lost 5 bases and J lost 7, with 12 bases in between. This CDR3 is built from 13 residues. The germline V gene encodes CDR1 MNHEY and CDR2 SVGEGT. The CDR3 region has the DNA TGTGCCAGCAGTACATCCACCACCCAGCCCCAGCATTTT. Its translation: CASSTSTTQPQHF.

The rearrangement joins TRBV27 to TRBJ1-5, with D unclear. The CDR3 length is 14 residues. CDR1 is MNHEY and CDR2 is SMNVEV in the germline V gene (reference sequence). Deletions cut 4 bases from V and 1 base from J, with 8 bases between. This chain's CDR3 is CASSSGESNQPQHF. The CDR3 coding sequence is TGTGCCAGCAGTTCCGGGGAAAGCAATCAGCCCCAGCATTTT.

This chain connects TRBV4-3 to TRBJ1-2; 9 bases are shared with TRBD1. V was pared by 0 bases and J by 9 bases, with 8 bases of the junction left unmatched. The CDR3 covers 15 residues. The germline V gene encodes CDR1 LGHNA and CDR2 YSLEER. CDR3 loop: CASSQESWDRESYTF. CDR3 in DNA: TGCGCCAGCAGCCAAGAATCGTGGGACAGGGAAAGCTACACCTTC.

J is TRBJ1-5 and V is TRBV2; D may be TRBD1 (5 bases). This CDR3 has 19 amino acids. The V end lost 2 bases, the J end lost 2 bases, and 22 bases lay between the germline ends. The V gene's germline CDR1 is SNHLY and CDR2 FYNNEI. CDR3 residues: CASSELFPRQGLGNQPQHF. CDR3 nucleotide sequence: TGTGCCAGCAGTGAACTTTTTCCCAGGCAGGGCCTCGGCAATCAGCCCCAGCATTTT. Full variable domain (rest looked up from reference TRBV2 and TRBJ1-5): EPEVTQTPSHQVTQMGQEVILRCVPISNHLYFYWYRQILGQKVEFLVSFYNNEISEKSEIFDDQFSVERPDGSNFTLKIRSTKLEDSAMYFCASSELFPRQGLGNQPQHFGDGTRLSIL.

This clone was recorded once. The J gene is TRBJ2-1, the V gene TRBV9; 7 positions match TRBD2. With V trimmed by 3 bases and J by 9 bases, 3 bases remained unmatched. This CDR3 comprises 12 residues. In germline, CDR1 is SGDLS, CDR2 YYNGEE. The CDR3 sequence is CASSGGGSEQFF. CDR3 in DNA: TGTGCCAGCAGCGGAGGCGGGAGTGAGCAGTTCTTC.

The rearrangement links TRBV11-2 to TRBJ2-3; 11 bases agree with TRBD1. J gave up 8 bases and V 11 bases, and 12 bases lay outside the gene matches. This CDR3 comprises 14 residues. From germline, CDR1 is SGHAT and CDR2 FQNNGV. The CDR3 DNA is TGTGCCGAAGAGGGGACAGGGGGGATTAGTACGCAGTATTTT. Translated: CAEEGTGGISTQYF. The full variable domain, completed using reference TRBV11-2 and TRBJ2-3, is EAGVAQSPRYKIIEKRQSVAFWCNPISGHATLYWYQQILGQGPKLLIQFQNNGVVDDSQLPKDRFSAERLKGVDSTLKIQPAKLEDSAVYLCAEEGTGGISTQYFGPGTRLTVL.

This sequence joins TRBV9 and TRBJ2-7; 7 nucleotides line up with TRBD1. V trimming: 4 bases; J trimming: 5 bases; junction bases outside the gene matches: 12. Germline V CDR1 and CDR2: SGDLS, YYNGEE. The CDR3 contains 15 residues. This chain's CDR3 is CASSKPTGKMDEQYF. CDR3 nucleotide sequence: TGTGCCAGCAGCAAACCGACAGGGAAAATGGACGAGCAGTACTTC.

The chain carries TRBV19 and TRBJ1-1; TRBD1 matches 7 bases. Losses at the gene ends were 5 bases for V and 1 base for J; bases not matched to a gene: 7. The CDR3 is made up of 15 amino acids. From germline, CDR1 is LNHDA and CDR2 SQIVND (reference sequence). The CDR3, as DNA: TGTGCCAGTAGTGGTCCGGGGACAGCGAACACTGAAGCTTTCTTT. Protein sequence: CASSGPGTANTEAFF.

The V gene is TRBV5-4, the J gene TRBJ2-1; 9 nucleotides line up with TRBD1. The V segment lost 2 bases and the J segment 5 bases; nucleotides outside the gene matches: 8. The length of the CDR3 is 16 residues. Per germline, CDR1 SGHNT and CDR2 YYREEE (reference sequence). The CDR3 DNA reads TGTGCCAGCAGCTTTATGAGTCGGGACAGGGACAATGAGCAGTTCTTC. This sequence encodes CASSFMSRDRDNEQFF.

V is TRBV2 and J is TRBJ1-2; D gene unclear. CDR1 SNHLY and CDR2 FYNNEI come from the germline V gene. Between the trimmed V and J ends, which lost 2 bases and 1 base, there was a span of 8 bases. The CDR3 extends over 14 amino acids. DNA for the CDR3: TGTGCCAGCAGTGAATCCTCCGTTAACTATGGCTACACCTTC. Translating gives CASSESSVNYGYTF.

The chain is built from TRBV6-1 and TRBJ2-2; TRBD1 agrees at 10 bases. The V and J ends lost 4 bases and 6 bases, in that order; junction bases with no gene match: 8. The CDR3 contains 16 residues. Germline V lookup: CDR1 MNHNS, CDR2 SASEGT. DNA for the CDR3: TGTGCCAGCAGTGCTTACGGGACAGGGGCCTCCGGGGAGCTGTTTTTT. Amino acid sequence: CASSAYGTGASGELFF.

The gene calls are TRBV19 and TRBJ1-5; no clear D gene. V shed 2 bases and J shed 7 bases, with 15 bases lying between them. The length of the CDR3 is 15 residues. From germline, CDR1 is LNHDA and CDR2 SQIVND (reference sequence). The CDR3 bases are TGTGCCAGTAGTATAAGGGAGGGCAGTGTACAGCCCCAGCATTTT. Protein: CASSIREGSVQPQHF.

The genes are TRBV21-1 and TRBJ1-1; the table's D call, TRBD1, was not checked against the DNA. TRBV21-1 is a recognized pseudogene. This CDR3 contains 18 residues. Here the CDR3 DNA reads TGTGCCAGCAGCAAAACCGTTAGGGGGCGAGGGGGCAACACTGAAGCTTTCTTT. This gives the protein CASSKTVRGRGGNTEAFF.

The CDR3 DNA reads as TGCGCCAGCAGCTCTACAGGGGGCAACACTGAAGCTTTCTTT. Translating gives CASSSTGGNTEAFF. The gene calls are TRBV5-1 and TRBJ1-1; 9 nucleotides match TRBD1. Trimming cost V 3 bases and J 2 bases; bases outside gene matches: 2. Germline loops: CDR1 SGHRS, CDR2 YFSETQ. The CDR3 has 14 amino acids.

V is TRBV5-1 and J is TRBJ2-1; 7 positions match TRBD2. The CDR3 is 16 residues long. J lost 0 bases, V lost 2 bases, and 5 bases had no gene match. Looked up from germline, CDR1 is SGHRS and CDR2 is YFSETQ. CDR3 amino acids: CASSLSRGGSYNEQFF. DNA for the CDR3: TGCGCCAGCAGCTTAAGTCGCGGGGGCTCCTACAATGAGCAGTTCTTC. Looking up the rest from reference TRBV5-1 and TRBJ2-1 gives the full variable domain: KAGVTQTPRYLIKTRGQQVTLSCSPISGHRSVSWYQQTPGQGLQFLFEYFSETQRNKGNFPGRFSGRQFSNSRSEMNVSTLELGDSALYLCASSLSRGGSYNEQFFGPGTRLTVL.

CDR3 nucleotides: TGTGCCAGCAGTTCCGGGACAGGGGGCTACAATGAGCAGTTCTTC. This gives the protein CASSSGTGGYNEQFF. This rearrangement joins TRBV6-5 to TRBJ2-1, with 11 bases aligning to TRBD1. CDR3 size: 15 residues. Germline V lookup: CDR1 MNHEY, CDR2 SVGAGI. Trimming cost V 4 bases and J 3 bases; bases outside gene matches: 2.

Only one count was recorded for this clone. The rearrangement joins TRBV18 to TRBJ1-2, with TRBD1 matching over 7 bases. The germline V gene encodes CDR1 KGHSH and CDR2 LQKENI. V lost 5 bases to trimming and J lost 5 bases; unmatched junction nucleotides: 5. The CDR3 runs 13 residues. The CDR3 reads CASSTGTDYGYTF. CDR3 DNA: TGTGCCAGCTCAACCGGGACAGATTATGGCTACACCTTC.

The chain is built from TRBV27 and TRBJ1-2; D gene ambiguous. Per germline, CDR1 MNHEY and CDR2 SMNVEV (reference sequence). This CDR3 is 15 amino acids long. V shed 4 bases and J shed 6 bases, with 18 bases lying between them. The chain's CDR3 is CASSSRGGILNGYTF. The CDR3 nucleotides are TGTGCCAGCAGTTCTCGGGGAGGGATTTTAAATGGCTACACCTTC.

The CDR3 DNA is TGTGCCACCAGTGATTTGGGGTCGGGGGGTTTGAAAGAGACCCAGTACTTC. This sequence encodes CATSDLGSGGLKETQYF. V and J are TRBV24-1 and TRBJ2-5; 7 nucleotides line up with TRBD2. CDR3 length equals 17 residues. With 0 bases clipped from V and 3 bases from J, the junction kept 9 bases outside the gene matches. In germline, CDR1 is KGHDR, CDR2 SFDVKD.

The CDR3 bases are TGTGCCTGGAGAGGGACAGGAGCTCTGAGTTATGGCTACACCTTC. This gives the protein CAWRGTGALSYGYTF. This sequence joins TRBV30 and TRBJ1-2; 8 bases match TRBD1. The ends lost 3 bases at V and 5 bases at J; junction bases unmatched: 11. This CDR3 has 15 amino acids. Germline CDR1 is GTSNPN and CDR2 is SVGIG (reference sequence).

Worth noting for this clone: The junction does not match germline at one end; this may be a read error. The CDR3 nucleotides are TGTGCCAGCAGCCTGGTGGGGGACAGGGCGATAGGTGGGACCAACGTCCTGACTTTC. This gives the protein CASSLVGDRAIGGTNVLTF. This chain uses TRBV27 with TRBJ2-6; 9 bases are shared with TRBD1. The CDR3 is 19 amino acids. The germline V gene encodes CDR1 MNHEY and CDR2 SMNVEV (reference sequence). The full variable domain, rest sourced from reference TRBV27 and TRBJ2-6, is EAQVTQNPRYLITVTGKKLTVTCSQNMNHEYMSWYRQDPGLGLRQIYYSMNVEVTDKGDVPEGYKVSRKEKRNFPLILESPSPNQTSLYFCASSLVGDRAIGGTNVLTFGAGSRLTVL.

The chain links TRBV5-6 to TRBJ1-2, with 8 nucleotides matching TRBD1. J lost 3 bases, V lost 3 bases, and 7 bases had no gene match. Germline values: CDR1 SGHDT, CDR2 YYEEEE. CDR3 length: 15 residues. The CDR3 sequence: CASSSRTGFDYGYTF. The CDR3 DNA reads TGTGCCAGCAGCTCGCGGACAGGGTTCGACTATGGCTACACCTTC. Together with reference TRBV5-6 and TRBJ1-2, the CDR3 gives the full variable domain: DAGVTQSPTHLIKTRGQQVTLRCSPKSGHDTVSWYQQALGQGPQFIFQYYEEEERQRGNFPDRFSGHQFPNYSSELNVNALLLGDSALYLCASSSRTGFDYGYTFGSGTRLTVV.

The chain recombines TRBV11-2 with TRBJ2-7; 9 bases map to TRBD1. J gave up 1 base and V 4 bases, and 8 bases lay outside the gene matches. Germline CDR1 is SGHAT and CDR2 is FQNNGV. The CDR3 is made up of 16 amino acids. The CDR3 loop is CASSSTGGERSYEQYF. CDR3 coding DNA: TGTGCCAGCAGCTCCACAGGGGGCGAAAGGTCCTACGAGCAGTACTTC.

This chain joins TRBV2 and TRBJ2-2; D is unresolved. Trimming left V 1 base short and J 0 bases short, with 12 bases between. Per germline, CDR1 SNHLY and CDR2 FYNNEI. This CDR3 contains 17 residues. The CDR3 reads CASSEDGGRTNTGELFF. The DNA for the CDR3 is TGTGCCAGCAGTGAAGACGGCGGCCGAACGAACACCGGGGAGCTGTTTTTT.

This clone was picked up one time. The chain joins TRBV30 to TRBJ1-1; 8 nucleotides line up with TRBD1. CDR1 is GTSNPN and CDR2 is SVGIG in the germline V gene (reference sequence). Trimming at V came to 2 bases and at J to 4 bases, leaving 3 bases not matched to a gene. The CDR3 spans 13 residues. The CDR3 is CAWSPTGVTEAFF. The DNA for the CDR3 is TGTGCCTGGAGTCCGACAGGGGTCACTGAAGCTTTCTTT.